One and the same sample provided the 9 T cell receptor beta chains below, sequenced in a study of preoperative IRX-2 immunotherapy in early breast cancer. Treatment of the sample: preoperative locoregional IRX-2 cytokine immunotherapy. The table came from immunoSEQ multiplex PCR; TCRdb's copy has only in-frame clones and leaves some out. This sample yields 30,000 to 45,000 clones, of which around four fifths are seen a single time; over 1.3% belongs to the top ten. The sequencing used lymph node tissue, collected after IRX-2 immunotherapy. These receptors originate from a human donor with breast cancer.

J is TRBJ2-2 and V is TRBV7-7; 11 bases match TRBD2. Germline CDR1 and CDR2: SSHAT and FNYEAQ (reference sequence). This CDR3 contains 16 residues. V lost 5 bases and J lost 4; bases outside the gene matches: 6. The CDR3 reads CASSLLAGASTGELFF. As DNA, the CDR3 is TGTGCCAGCAGCCTACTAGCGGGGGCGTCCACCGGGGAGCTGTTTTTT.

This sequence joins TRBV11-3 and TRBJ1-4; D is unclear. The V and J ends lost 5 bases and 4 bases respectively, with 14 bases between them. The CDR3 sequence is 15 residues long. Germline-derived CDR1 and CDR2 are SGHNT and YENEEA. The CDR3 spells CASSGDSVFNEKLFF. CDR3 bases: TGTGCCAGCAGCGGAGACTCGGTTTTTAATGAAAAACTGTTTTTT.

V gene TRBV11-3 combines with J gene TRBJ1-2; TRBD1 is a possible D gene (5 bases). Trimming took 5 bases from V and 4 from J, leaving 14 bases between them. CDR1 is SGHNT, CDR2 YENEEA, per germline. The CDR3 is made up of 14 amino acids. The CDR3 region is CASSPDIRVYGYTF. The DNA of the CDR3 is TGTGCCAGCAGCCCGGACATTAGGGTCTATGGCTACACCTTC.

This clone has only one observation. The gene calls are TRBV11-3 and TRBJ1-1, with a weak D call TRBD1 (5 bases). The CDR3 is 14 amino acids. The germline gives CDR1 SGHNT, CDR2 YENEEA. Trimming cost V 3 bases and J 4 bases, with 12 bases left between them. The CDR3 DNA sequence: TGTGCCAGCAGCTTGGCAGGGAGGGTCACTGAAGCTTTCTTT. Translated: CASSLAGRVTEAFF. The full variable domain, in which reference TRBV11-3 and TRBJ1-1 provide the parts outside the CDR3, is EAGVVQSPRYKIIEKKQPVAFWCNPISGHNTLYWYLQNLGQGPELLIRYENEEAVDDSQLPKDRFSAERLKGVDSTLKIQPAELGDSAVYLCASSLAGRVTEAFFGQGTRLTVV.

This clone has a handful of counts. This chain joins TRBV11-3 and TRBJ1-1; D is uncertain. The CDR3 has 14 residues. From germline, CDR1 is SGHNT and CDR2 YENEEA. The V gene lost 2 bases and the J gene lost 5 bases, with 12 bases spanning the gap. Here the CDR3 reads CASSLRDVGTEAFF. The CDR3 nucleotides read TGTGCCAGCAGCTTAAGGGATGTTGGTACTGAAGCTTTCTTT.

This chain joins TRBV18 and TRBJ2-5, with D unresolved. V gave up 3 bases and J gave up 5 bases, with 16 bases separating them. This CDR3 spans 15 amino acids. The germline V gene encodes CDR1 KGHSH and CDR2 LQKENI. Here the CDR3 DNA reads TGTGCCAGCTCACCTCCCGGCCCGCTGAAGGAGACCCAGTACTTC. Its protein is CASSPPGPLKETQYF.

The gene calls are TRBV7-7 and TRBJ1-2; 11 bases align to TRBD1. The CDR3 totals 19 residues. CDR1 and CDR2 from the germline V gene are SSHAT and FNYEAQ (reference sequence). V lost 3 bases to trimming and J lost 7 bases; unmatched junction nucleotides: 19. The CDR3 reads CASSFEGIGQGARSRGYTF. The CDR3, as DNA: TGTGCCAGCAGCTTCGAGGGGATTGGACAGGGGGCGCGATCTCGTGGCTACACCTTC.

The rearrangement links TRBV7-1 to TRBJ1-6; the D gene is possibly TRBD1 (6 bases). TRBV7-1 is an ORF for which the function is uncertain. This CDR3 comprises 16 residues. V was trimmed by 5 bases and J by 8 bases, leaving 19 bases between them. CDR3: CASSDSLTGLDSPLHF. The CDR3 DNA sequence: TGTGCCAGCAGCGACAGTCTTACAGGGCTAGATTCACCCCTCCACTTT.

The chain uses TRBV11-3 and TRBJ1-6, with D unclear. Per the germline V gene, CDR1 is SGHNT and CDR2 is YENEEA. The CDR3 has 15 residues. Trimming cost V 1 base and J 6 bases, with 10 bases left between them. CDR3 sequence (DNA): TGTGCCAGCAGCTTAGGGACCCCCGCTAATTCACCCCTCCACTTT. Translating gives CASSLGTPANSPLHF.